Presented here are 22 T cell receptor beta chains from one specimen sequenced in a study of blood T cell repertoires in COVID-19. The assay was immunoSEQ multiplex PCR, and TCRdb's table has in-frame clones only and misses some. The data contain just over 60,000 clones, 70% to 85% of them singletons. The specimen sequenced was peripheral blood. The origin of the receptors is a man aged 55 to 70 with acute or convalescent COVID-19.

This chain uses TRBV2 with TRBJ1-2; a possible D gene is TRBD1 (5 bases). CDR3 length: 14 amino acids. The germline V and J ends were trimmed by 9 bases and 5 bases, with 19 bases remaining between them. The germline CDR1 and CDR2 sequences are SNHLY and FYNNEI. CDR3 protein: CASYRTRGVYGYTF. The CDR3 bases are TGTGCCAGTTATAGGACTCGGGGGGTTTATGGCTACACCTTC.

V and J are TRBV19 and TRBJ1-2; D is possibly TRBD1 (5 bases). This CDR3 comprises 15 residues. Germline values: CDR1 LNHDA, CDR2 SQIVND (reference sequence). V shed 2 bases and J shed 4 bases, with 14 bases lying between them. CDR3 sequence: CASSISGGAPYGYTF. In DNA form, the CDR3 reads TGTGCCAGTAGTATATCCGGGGGTGCCCCCTATGGCTACACCTTC.

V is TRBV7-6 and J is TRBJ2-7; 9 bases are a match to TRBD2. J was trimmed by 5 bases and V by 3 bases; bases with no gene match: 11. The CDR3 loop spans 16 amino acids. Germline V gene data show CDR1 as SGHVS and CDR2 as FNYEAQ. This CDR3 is CASSFAQRREGNEQYF. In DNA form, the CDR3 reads TGTGCCAGCAGCTTCGCCCAGAGGCGGGAGGGGAACGAGCAGTACTTC.

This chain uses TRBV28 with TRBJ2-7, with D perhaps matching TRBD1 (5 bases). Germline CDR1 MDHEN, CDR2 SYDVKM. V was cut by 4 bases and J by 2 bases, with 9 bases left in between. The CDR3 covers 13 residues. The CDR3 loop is CASSSTATYEQYF. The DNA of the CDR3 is TGTGCCAGCAGTTCGACAGCTACCTACGAGCAGTACTTC.

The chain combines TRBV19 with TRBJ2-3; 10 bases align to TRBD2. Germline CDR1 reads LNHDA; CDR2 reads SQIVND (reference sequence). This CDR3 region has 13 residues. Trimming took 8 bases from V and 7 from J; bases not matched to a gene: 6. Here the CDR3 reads CASEGTSGNTQYF. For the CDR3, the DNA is TGTGCCAGTGAGGGAACTAGCGGGAATACGCAGTATTTT. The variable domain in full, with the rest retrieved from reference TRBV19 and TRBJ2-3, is DGGITQSPKYLFRKEGQNVTLSCEQNLNHDAMYWYRQDPGQGLRLIYYSQIVNDFQKGDIAEGYSVSREKKESFPLTVTSAQKNPTAFYLCASEGTSGNTQYFGPGTRLTVL.

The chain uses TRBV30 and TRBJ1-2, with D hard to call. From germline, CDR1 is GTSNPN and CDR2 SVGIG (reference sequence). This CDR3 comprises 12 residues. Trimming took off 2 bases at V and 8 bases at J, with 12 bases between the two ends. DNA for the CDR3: TGTGCCTGGAGTCCCCGGCAGCGGGGCTACACCTTC. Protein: CAWSPRQRGYTF.

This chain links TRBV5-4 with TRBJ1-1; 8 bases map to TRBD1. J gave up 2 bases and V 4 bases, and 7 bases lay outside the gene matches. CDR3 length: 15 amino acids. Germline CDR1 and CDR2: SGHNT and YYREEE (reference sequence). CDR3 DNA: TGTGCCAGCAGCCTTTGGGACAGGACTAACACTGAAGCTTTCTTT. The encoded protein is CASSLWDRTNTEAFF.

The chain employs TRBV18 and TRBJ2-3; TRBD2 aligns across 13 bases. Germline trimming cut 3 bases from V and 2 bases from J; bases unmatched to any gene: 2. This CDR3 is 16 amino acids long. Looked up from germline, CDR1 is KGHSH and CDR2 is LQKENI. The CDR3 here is CASSPGLAGSTDTQYF. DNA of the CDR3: TGTGCCAGCTCACCGGGACTAGCGGGGTCCACAGATACGCAGTATTTT.

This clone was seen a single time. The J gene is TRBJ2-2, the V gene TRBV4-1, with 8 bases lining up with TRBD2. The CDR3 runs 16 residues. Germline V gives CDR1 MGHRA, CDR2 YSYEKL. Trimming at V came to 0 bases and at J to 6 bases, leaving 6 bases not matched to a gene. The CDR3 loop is CASSQETSGGPGELFF. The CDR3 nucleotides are TGCGCCAGCAGCCAAGAAACCAGCGGGGGCCCCGGGGAGCTGTTTTTT.

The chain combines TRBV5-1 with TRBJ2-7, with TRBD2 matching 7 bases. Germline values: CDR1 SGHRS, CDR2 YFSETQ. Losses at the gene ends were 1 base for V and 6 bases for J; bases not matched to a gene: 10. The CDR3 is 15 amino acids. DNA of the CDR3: TGCGCCAGCAGCTTGCAGGTGGGAGGGGACTCCGAGCAGTACTTC. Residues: CASSLQVGGDSEQYF.

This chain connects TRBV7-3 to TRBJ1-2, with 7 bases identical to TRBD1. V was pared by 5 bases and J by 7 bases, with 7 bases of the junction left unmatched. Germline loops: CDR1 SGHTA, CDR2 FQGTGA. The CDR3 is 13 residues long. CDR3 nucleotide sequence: TGTGCCAGCAGCGCAACAGGGGTGGGTGGCTACACCTTC. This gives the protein CASSATGVGGYTF.

As DNA, the CDR3 is TGTGCCAGTAGGCCGTGGCGGGAGGCCGGGGAGCTGTTTTTT. It translates to CASRPWREAGELFF. This sequence joins TRBV19 and TRBJ2-2; 8 bases agree with TRBD2. J was trimmed by 6 bases and V by 6 bases; bases with no gene match: 6. The CDR3 has 14 residues. Germline lookup yields CDR1 LNHDA and CDR2 SQIVND (reference sequence).

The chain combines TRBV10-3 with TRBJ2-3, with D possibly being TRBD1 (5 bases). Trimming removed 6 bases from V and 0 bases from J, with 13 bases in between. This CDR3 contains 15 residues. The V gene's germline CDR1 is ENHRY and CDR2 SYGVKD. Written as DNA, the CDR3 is TGTGCCATCAGCAATGGGGCTCCTAGCACAGATACGCAGTATTTT. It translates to CAISNGAPSTDTQYF.

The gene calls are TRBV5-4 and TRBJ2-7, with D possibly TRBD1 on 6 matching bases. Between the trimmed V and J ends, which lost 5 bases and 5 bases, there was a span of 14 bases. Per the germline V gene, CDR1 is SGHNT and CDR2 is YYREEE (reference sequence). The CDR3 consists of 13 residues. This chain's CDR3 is CASRRYGGHEQYF. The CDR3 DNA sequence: TGTGCCAGCAGGAGGTATGGGGGCCACGAGCAGTACTTC.

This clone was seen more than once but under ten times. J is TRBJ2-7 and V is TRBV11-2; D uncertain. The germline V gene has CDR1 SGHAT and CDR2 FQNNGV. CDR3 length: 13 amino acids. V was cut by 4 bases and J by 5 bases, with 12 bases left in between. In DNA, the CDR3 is TGTGCCAGCAGCTCCCTGAAGTGGCACGAGCAGTACTTC. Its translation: CASSSLKWHEQYF. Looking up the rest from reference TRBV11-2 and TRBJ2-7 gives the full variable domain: EAGVAQSPRYKIIEKRQSVAFWCNPISGHATLYWYQQILGQGPKLLIQFQNNGVVDDSQLPKDRFSAERLKGVDSTLKIQPAKLEDSAVYLCASSSLKWHEQYFGPGTRLTVT.

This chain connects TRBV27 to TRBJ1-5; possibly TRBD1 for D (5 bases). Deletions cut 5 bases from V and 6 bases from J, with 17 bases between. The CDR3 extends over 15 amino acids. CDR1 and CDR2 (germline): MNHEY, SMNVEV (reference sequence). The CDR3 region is CASSLLGGDGQPQHF. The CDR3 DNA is TGTGCCAGCAGTCTCCTCGGGGGGGATGGTCAGCCCCAGCATTTT.

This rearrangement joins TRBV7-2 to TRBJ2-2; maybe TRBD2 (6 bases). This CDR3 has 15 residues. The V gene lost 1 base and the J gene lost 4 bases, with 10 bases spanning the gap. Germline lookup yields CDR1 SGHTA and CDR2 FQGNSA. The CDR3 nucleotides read TGTGCCAGCAGCTTAGTAGGGAGGAGCACCGGGGAGCTGTTTTTT. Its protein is CASSLVGRSTGELFF.

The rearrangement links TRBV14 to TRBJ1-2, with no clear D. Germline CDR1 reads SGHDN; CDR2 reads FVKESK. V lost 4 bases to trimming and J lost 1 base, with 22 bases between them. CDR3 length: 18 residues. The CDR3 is CASSPTIRGKGFNYGYTF. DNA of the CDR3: TGTGCCAGCAGCCCCACAATCCGAGGGAAGGGATTTAACTATGGCTACACCTTC.

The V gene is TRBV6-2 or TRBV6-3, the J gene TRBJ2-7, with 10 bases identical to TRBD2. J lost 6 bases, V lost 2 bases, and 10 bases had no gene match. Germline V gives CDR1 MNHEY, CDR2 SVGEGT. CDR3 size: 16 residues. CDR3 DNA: TGTGCCAGCAGTTACACCCACCAGCGGGAGGGCCGCGAGCAGTACTTC. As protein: CASSYTHQREGREQYF.

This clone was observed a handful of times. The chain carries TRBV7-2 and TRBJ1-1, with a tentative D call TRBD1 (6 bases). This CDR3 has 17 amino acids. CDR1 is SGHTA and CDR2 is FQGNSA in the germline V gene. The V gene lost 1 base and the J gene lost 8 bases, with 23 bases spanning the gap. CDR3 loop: CASSLVAVRGTALEAFF. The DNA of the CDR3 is TGTGCCAGCAGCTTAGTTGCTGTCAGGGGAACTGCCCTCGAAGCTTTCTTT. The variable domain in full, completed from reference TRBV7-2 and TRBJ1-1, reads GAGVSQSPSNKVTEKGKDVELRCDPISGHTALYWYRQSLGQGLEFLIYFQGNSAPDKSGLPSDRFSAERTGGSVSTLTIQRTQQEDSAVYLCASSLVAVRGTALEAFFGQGTRLTVV.

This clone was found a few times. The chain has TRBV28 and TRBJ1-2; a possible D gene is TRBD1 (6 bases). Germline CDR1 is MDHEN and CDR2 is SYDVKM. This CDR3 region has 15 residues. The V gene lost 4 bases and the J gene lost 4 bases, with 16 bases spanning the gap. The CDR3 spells CASSSNVGGFYGYTF. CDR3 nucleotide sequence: TGTGCCAGCAGTTCGAACGTTGGGGGCTTCTATGGCTACACCTTC.

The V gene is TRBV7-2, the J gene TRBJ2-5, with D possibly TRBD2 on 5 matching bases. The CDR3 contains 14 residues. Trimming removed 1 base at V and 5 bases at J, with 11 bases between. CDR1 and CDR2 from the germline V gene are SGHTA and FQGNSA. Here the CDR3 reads CASSLGGRRETQYF. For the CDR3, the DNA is TGTGCCAGCAGCTTAGGTGGGAGACGGGAGACCCAGTACTTC.